This TCR beta chain was obtained from a study of blood T cell repertoires in COVID-19. In the study overall: The cDNA or gDNA used as material had been derived from T cells, B-cell-depleted T cells, or PBMCs.

Germline values: CDR1 SGHRS, CDR2 YFSETQ. Trimming took off 4 bases at V and 3 bases at J, with 14 bases between the two ends. The CDR3 runs 15 residues. In Cohort 3, a recovered donor had either two negative PCRs, clearance, or symptom resolution. Sequenced by immunoSEQ multiplex PCR; TCRdb stores in-frame clones only, minus some. The sample yields 200,000 or so clones, 84% seen once. The chain carries TRBV5-1 and TRBJ1-5, with a possible D match to TRBD1 (6 bases). This receptor was identified in a man aged 40-49 years who had recovered from COVID-19. The specimen sequenced was PBMCs or T cells enriched from blood (not recorded which). In DNA, the CDR3 is TGCGCCAGCAGCAAGGACAGCCCCGACAATCAGCCCCAGCATTTT. Translation: CASSKDSPDNQPQHF.